This T cell receptor (beta chain) was found in a study of control samples from healthy donors and cancer patients. Germline loops: CDR1 SNHLY, CDR2 FYNNEI. The CDR3 spans 15 residues. The junction had 4 bases not matched to a gene; V was cut back by 0 bases and J by 6 bases. Measured with immunoSEQ multiplex PCR; TCRdb has only the in-frame clones, and not every one. The data hold some 64,000 clones, with 90% observed a single time. The chain has TRBV2 and TRBJ2-3; 9 positions match TRBD2. This sequence was found in a woman in her 50s with colorectal cancer. The sequenced material came from PBMCs. CDR3 region: CASSEARGGEDTQYF. As DNA, the CDR3 is TGTGCCAGCAGTGAAGCGCGGGGGGGCGAGGATACGCAGTATTTT.